In this sample, the clone carrying this TCR beta chain turned up once. Its matching antigen is unknown. The source of the sample is a study of identifying expanded T cells in peripheral blood. The study's findings and limits: Clone count variance between roughly 2-week samples rose with total template count. Technical replicates showed around 1.2 changed clones; two weeks approximately 16; four weeks 19.

Assay used: immunoSEQ multiplex PCR; TCRdb lists only in-frame clones, some missing. Of roughly 92,000 clones listed, 88% were seen once; the top ten hold roughly 19%. The CDR3 spans 11 residues. The chain has TRBV21-1 and TRBJ2-3. TRBV21-1 is an annotated pseudogene. Source material: blood. This receptor was identified in a person between 18 and 69 years old in good health. CDR3 sequence reads: CASSGRSTQYF. Here the CDR3 DNA reads TGTGCCAGCAGCGGCCGGTCTACGCAGTATTTT.